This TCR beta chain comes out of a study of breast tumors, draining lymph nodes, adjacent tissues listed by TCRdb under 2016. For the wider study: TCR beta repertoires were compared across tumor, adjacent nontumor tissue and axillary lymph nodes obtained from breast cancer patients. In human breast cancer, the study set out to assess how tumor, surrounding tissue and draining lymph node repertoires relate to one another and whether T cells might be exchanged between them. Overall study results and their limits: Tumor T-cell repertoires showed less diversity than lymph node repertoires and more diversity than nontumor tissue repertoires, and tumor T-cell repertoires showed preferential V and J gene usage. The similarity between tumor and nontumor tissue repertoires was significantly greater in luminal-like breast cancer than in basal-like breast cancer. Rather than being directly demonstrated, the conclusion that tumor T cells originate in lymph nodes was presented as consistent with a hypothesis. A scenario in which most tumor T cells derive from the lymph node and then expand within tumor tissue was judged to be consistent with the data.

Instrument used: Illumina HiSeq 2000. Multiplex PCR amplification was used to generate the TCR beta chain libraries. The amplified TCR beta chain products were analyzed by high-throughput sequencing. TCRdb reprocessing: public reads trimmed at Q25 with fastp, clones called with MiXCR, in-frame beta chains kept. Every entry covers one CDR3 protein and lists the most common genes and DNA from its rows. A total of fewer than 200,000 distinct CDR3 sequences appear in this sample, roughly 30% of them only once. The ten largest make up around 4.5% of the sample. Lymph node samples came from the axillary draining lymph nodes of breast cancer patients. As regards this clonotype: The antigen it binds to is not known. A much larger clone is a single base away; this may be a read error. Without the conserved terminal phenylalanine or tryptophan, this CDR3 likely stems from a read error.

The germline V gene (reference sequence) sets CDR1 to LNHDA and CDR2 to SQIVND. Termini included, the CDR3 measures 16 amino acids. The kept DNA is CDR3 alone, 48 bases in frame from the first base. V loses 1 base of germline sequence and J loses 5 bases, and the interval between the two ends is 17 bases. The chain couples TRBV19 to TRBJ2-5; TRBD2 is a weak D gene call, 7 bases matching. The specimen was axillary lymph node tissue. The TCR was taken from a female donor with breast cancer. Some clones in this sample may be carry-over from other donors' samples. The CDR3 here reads CASSIGGGPLGETQYS. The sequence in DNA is TGTGCCAGTAGTATAGGGGGGGGGCCGTTGGGCGAGACCCAGTACTCC.